This entry describes one TCR beta chain. The CDR3 consists of 14 residues. J gave up 5 bases and V 7 bases, and 9 bases lay outside the gene matches. The germline gives CDR1 KGHDR, CDR2 SFDVKD. This entry belongs to a study of blood T cell repertoires in COVID-19. On the study more broadly: PBMCs, B-cell-depleted T cells, or T cells were the source of the cDNA or gDNA that made up the material.

In the authors' workflow: Nucleated cell number was recorded as an estimate derived from reference gene primer amplification. Some clones are missing from TCRdb's copy, which holds only in-frame ones; the method was immunoSEQ multiplex PCR. That table is the source of V, J and clone size, and D and trimming were worked out from the DNA. The table includes just over 150,000 clones, 92% detected once. The chain links TRBV24-1 to TRBJ1-2; 7 bases fit TRBD1. The TCR sequence derives from a man aged 25-45 years with COVID-19, enrolled during active disease. Sequenced: peripheral blood. CDR3: CATSGTDGLYGYTF. CDR3 coding DNA: TGTGCCACCAGCGGGACAGATGGACTTTATGGCTACACCTTC.